The 5 T cell receptor beta chains below all came from one sample that was sequenced in a study of early T cells in non-severe SARS-CoV-2 infection. In TCRdb, the 5' RACE reads were re-called with MiXCR into one record per CDR3 protein. The repertoire consists of roughly 69,000 distinct CDR3 sequences, with about 9.4% occurring once and the leading ten covering 5.9%. The sample comprised whole blood. These receptors originate from an adult who was a healthcare worker with PCR-confirmed SARS-CoV-2 infection or an uninfected control (not recorded which).

The chain has TRBV7-2 and TRBJ2-5; a possible D gene is TRBD2 (5 bases). Trimming shortened V by 2 bases and J by 2 bases, and 12 bases separated the two germline ends. CDR1 and CDR2 (germline): SGHTA, FQGNSA. The CDR3 consists of 15 residues. The CDR3 reads CASSLWASSQETQYF. The CDR3 DNA follows: TGTGCCAGCAGCTTATGGGCTAGCAGTCAAGAGACCCAGTACTTC.

This clonotype occurred many times. The genes are TRBV3-1 and TRBJ1-5; D unclear. Trimming removed 4 bases at V and 5 bases at J, with 15 bases between. The CDR3 loop spans 15 amino acids. Germline V gene data show CDR1 as LGHDT and CDR2 as YNNKEL (reference sequence). In nucleotides, the CDR3 is TGTGCCAGCAGCCGGATGGTCGGGGAGGATCAGCCCCAGCATTTT. This sequence encodes CASSRMVGEDQPQHF.

This chain joins TRBV5-1 and TRBJ2-1, with 7 bases fitting TRBD1. In germline, CDR1 is SGHRS, CDR2 YFSETQ. The CDR3 covers 13 residues. V gave up 5 bases and J gave up 6 bases; unmatched junction bases: 5. The CDR3 DNA follows: TGCGCCAGCAGAACAGGGGTGAGCAATGAGCAGTTCTTC. Protein: CASRTGVSNEQFF. Full variable domain (rest looked up from reference TRBV5-1 and TRBJ2-1): KAGVTQTPRYLIKTRGQQVTLSCSPISGHRSVSWYQQTPGQGLQFLFEYFSETQRNKGNFPGRFSGRQFSNSRSEMNVSTLELGDSALYLCASRTGVSNEQFFGPGTRLTVL.

This clonotype was observed many times. This rearrangement joins TRBV10-3 to TRBJ2-7; TRBD1 matches 10 bases. The V and J ends lost 8 bases and 5 bases, in that order; junction bases with no gene match: 6. The CDR3 extends over 13 amino acids. From germline, CDR1 is ENHRY and CDR2 SYGVKD. CDR3 nucleotides: TGTGCCATCCAATCTGGACAGGGGGACGAGCAGTACTTC. Translated: CAIQSGQGDEQYF.

This chain connects TRBV6-1 to TRBJ2-7; either TRBD1 or TRBD2 may supply D (5 bases each). The CDR3 is 14 residues long. Germline loops: CDR1 MNHNS, CDR2 SASEGT. Deletions cut 2 bases from V and 4 bases from J, with 12 bases between. The CDR3 bases are TGTGCCAGCAGTGAAACCGGGGACGGGTACGAGCAGTACTTC. Its translation: CASSETGDGYEQYF.